A few counts support the clone carrying this T cell receptor (delta chain). The antigen remains unidentified. The TCRdb protein comes from a much larger clone and disagrees with this DNA's translation at residue 17, likely due to a read error; the protein given here is derived from the DNA. Bulk repertoires came from Vgamma9/Vdelta2+ or Vdelta2-negative gammadelta T cells flow-sorted from PBMC. The CDR3 runs 19 residues. Germline CDR1 TVYSNPD, CDR2 GDNSRS (reference sequence). This entry belongs to a study of γδ T cells in repeated Plasmodium falciparum infection. Study-wide points: Over time and infection, Vgamma9/Vdelta2+ repertoires remained highly stable and polyclonal.

TCRdb made new clone calls on the multiplex PCR reads using CATT. The table lists approximately 53,000 delta-chain clones, 1.5% to 2% of them singletons. V usage is TRDV3 and J usage is TRDJ1, with 13 nucleotides matching TRDD3. Material: gamma-delta T cells from blood. The source is a pool of human donors (malaria-infected and uninfected, not separated). The CDR3 DNA reads as TGTGCCTTTGCGCCTTCCTACGGAACTGGGGGATACGTCACCGATAAACACATCTTT. This gives the protein CAFAPSYGTGGYVTDKHIF. Using reference TRDV3 and TRDJ1 for the parts outside the CDR3, the full variable domain is CDKVTQSSPDQTVASGSEVVLLCTYDTVYSNPDLFWYRIRPDYSFQFVFYGDNSRSEGADFTQGRFSVKHILTQKAFHLVISPVRTEDSATYYCAFAPSYGTGGYVTDKHIFGKGTRVTVEP.